Following are 28 T cell receptor beta chains from one sample sequenced in a study of shared clonotypes between healthy human individuals. TCRdb's copy holds only in-frame clones and misses some; the assay was immunoSEQ multiplex PCR. The data contain millions of clones, more than 80% of them seen just once; the ten biggest clones take up about 0.13%. The sequenced material came from naive CD4+ T cells sorted from blood. Subset specified: CD45RA+ positively selected. The source is a man aged 18 to 29 in good health.

Of note for this clone: Germline and junction disagree at one end, which may indicate a read error. The chain recombines TRBV18 with TRBJ2-7; D is uncertain. Germline-derived CDR1 and CDR2 are KGHSH and LQKENI. CDR3 size: 13 residues. The DNA for the CDR3 is TGTGCCAGCTCACCACAGGAGTCCTTCGAGCAGTACTTC. This codes for CASSPQESFEQYF.

The J gene is TRBJ1-6, the V gene TRBV2; D is uncertain. CDR3 length: 15 amino acids. V was clipped by 6 bases and J by 5 bases, with 14 bases between them. Germline V lookup: CDR1 SNHLY, CDR2 FYNNEI. For the CDR3, the DNA is TGTGCCAGCAGAATGGTGGGCTTTAATAATTCACCCCTCCACTTT. Its translation: CASRMVGFNNSPLHF.

The sample holds one count of this clone. CDR3 residues: CASRRVLTSGIGNNEQFF. CDR3 nucleotides: TGTGCCAGCAGGCGGGTATTGACTAGCGGGATAGGTAACAATGAGCAGTTCTTC. The chain employs TRBV2 and TRBJ2-1, with 11 bases fitting TRBD2. V shed 6 bases, J shed 5 bases, and the junction held 15 bases outside the gene matches. The CDR3 is made up of 18 amino acids. Germline lookup yields CDR1 SNHLY and CDR2 FYNNEI. The variable domain in full, with the rest retrieved from reference TRBV2 and TRBJ2-1, is EPEVTQTPSHQVTQMGQEVILRCVPISNHLYFYWYRQILGQKVEFLVSFYNNEISEKSEIFDDQFSVERPDGSNFTLKIRSTKLEDSAMYFCASRRVLTSGIGNNEQFFGPGTRLTVL.

The chain recombines TRBV6-6 with TRBJ1-6, with a tentative D call TRBD1 (5 bases). The CDR3 totals 16 residues. V lost 5 bases to trimming and J lost 11 bases, with 22 bases between them. Looked up from germline, CDR1 is MNHNY and CDR2 is SVGAGI (reference sequence). CDR3 nucleotide sequence: TGTGCCAGCAGTCACCTCCGGGACGACTATAGAGCACCCCTCCACTTT. It codes for CASSHLRDDYRAPLHF.

The chain links TRBV10-1 to TRBJ1-3; no clear D. In germline, CDR1 is WNHNN, CDR2 SYGVQD (reference sequence). There are 12 residues in the CDR3. V was trimmed by 3 bases and J by 7 bases, leaving 7 bases between them. DNA for the CDR3: TGCGCCAGCAGTGATGGTGGGAACACCATATATTTT. It yields the protein CASSDGGNTIYF.

The V and J genes are TRBV28 and TRBJ2-7; D unresolved. Germline V lookup: CDR1 MDHEN, CDR2 SYDVKM. The V end lost 5 bases, the J end lost 7 bases, and 12 bases lay between the germline ends. The CDR3 runs to 12 residues. This chain's CDR3 is CASSPLRREQYF. CDR3 in DNA: TGTGCCAGCAGTCCCCTCCGCCGGGAGCAGTACTTC.

This chain uses TRBV11-2 with TRBJ1-3; 7 positions agree with TRBD1. This CDR3 has 15 residues. Per germline, CDR1 SGHAT and CDR2 FQNNGV. After removal of 5 bases from V and 4 bases from J, the junction contained 8 bases not matched to a gene. The CDR3 region is CASSPTDRVGNTIYF. The CDR3 bases are TGTGCCAGCAGCCCTACCGACAGGGTAGGAAACACCATATATTTT.

This chain connects TRBV4-3 to TRBJ2-2; TRBD1 aligns across 7 bases. The ends lost 0 bases at V and 4 bases at J; junction bases unmatched: 5. Germline V gives CDR1 LGHNA, CDR2 YSLEER. CDR3 length: 16 residues. CDR3 protein: CASSQEGTALTGELFF. Here the CDR3 DNA reads TGCGCCAGCAGCCAAGAAGGGACAGCCCTCACCGGGGAGCTGTTTTTT.

The chain is built from TRBV6-6 and TRBJ1-1; possibly TRBD1 for D (6 bases). The germline V and J ends were trimmed by 0 bases and 7 bases, with 18 bases remaining between them. This CDR3 has 16 amino acids. The germline gives CDR1 MNHNY, CDR2 SVGAGI (reference sequence). CDR3 loop: CASSYSFRGPLGEAFF. In nucleotides, the CDR3 is TGTGCCAGCAGTTACTCGTTCAGGGGCCCCCTTGGTGAAGCTTTCTTT.

The chain links TRBV5-1 to TRBJ1-2; possibly TRBD1 for D (5 bases). Germline CDR1 is SGHRS and CDR2 is YFSETQ. Trimming cost V 4 bases and J 4 bases, with 17 bases left between them. The CDR3 has 15 amino acids. CDR3 sequence (DNA): TGCGCCAGCAGCCCAGGGACGGCTCAGCCCTATGGCTACACCTTC. The encoded protein is CASSPGTAQPYGYTF.

The CDR3 DNA follows: TGCGCCAGCAGTTCAGGGATTGGAACTGAAGCTTTCTTT. Its protein product is CASSSGIGTEAFF. V is TRBV10-1 and J is TRBJ1-1; tentative D call: TRBD1 (5 bases). V was pared by 5 bases and J by 5 bases, with 12 bases between. Germline CDR1 reads WNHNN; CDR2 reads SYGVQD (reference sequence). The CDR3 extends over 13 amino acids.

With respect to this clone: This specimen includes other DNA sequences encoding the same CDR3. The J gene is TRBJ1-2, the V gene TRBV28; 7 bases fit TRBD1. Trimming at V came to 9 bases and at J to 4 bases, leaving 5 bases not matched to a gene. The CDR3 sequence is 12 residues long. CDR1 is MDHEN and CDR2 is SYDVKM in the germline V gene. This CDR3 reads CASSPGGYGYTF. The CDR3 bases are TGTGCCAGTAGCCCAGGGGGCTATGGCTACACCTTC.

The rearrangement links TRBV5-1 to TRBJ2-7; 10 bases agree with TRBD2. This CDR3 contains 18 residues. Germline trimming cut 0 bases from V and 0 bases from J; bases unmatched to any gene: 9. CDR1 is SGHRS and CDR2 is YFSETQ in the germline V gene. The CDR3 DNA follows: TGCGCCAGCAGCTTGGCCAAAGGGCTAGCGGGGGACTCCTACGAGCAGTACTTC. It codes for CASSLAKGLAGDSYEQYF.

This clone has only one observation. V is TRBV19 and J is TRBJ1-4; D ambiguous. The ends were cut back, 6 bases at V and 6 bases at J, with 5 bases in the middle. The CDR3 runs to 11 residues. The germline CDR1 and CDR2 sequences are LNHDA and SQIVND (reference sequence). This chain's CDR3 is CASRRDEKLFF. The CDR3 DNA sequence: TGTGCCAGTAGGAGGGATGAAAAACTGTTTTTT.

The V call is TRBV2, the J call TRBJ2-7, with 7 bases fitting TRBD1. This CDR3 region has 15 residues. CDR1 SNHLY and CDR2 FYNNEI come from the germline V gene. V lost 7 bases and J lost 7; bases outside the gene matches: 16. The CDR3 loop is CASIPNTGQPSEQYF. In DNA, the CDR3 is TGTGCCAGCATTCCGAACACGGGACAGCCGAGTGAGCAGTACTTC.

Regarding this clone: The sample carries other DNA sequences with the same CDR3. The chain combines TRBV19 with TRBJ1-3, with D perhaps matching TRBD1 (6 bases). The CDR3 sequence is 15 residues long. CDR1 is LNHDA, CDR2 SQIVND, per germline (reference sequence). V shed 4 bases and J shed 0 bases, with 10 bases lying between them. CDR3 loop: CASSTTGVSGNTIYF. CDR3 coding DNA: TGTGCCAGTAGTACGACAGGAGTCTCTGGAAACACCATATATTTT. The complete variable domain, with remaining parts taken from reference TRBV19 and TRBJ1-3, reads DGGITQSPKYLFRKEGQNVTLSCEQNLNHDAMYWYRQDPGQGLRLIYYSQIVNDFQKGDIAEGYSVSREKKESFPLTVTSAQKNPTAFYLCASSTTGVSGNTIYFGEGSWLTVV.

This sequence joins TRBV5-5 and TRBJ2-5; D not resolved. V was clipped by 5 bases and J by 5 bases, with 16 bases between them. The CDR3 is 14 residues long. In germline, CDR1 is SGHKS, CDR2 YYEKEE (reference sequence). CDR3 DNA sequence: TGTGCCAGCAGTCTCCGACCAGTTTCGGAGACCCAGTACTTC. Translating gives CASSLRPVSETQYF. The full variable domain, in which reference TRBV5-5 and TRBJ2-5 provide the parts outside the CDR3, is DAGVTQSPTHLIKTRGQQVTLRCSPISGHKSVSWYQQVLGQGPQFIFQYYEKEERGRGNFPDRFSARQFPNYSSELNVNALLLGDSALYLCASSLRPVSETQYFGPGTRLLVL.

The CDR3 is CASSYSAGPVYGYTF. As DNA, the CDR3 is TGTGCCAGCAGTTACTCAGCAGGCCCCGTCTATGGCTACACCTTC. The chain recombines TRBV6-5 with TRBJ1-2; D ambiguous. The germline V and J ends were trimmed by 0 bases and 4 bases, with 12 bases remaining between them. CDR3 length: 15 amino acids. CDR1 and CDR2 (germline): MNHEY, SVGAGI.

DNA for the CDR3: TGCGCCAGCAGCCAAGAGGGGTTGTCGGTCGAAACCTTC. This encodes CASSQEGLSVETF. The gene calls are TRBV4-1 and TRBJ1-2; D not certain. With 0 bases removed from V and 14 bases from J, the gap between germline ends came to 16 bases. This CDR3 is 13 amino acids long. The germline V gene has CDR1 MGHRA and CDR2 YSYEKL.

The table lists this clone with a count of one. This sequence joins TRBV5-1 and TRBJ1-2; D not resolved. This CDR3 spans 13 amino acids. Germline lookup yields CDR1 SGHRS and CDR2 YFSETQ. Between the trimmed V and J ends, which lost 1 base and 4 bases, there was a span of 8 bases. DNA for the CDR3: TGCGCCAGCAGCTTGCGTCCGGGCTATGGCTACACCTTC. It codes for CASSLRPGYGYTF.

This rearrangement joins TRBV6-6 to TRBJ1-4; D gene ambiguous. Germline CDR1 MNHNY, CDR2 SVGAGI (reference sequence). Trimming pared 2 bases from V and 4 bases from J, leaving 11 bases between. The CDR3 totals 15 residues. The CDR3 loop is CASSYGRTFNEKLFF. The CDR3 DNA reads as TGTGCCAGCAGTTACGGCAGGACCTTTAATGAAAAACTGTTTTTT.

The chain uses TRBV5-1 and TRBJ2-5, with D unresolved. CDR1 is SGHRS, CDR2 YFSETQ, per germline. V was shortened by 5 bases and J by 2 bases, with 10 bases between the two germline ends. The CDR3 has 13 residues. CDR3 nucleotides: TGCGCCAGCAGTGACCCGTTACAAGAGACCCAGTACTTC. It translates to CASSDPLQETQYF.

The chain is built from TRBV2 and TRBJ1-1; tentatively, D is TRBD1 (6 bases). V was trimmed by 4 bases and J by 5 bases, leaving 17 bases between them. This CDR3 has 15 residues. Germline V lookup: CDR1 SNHLY, CDR2 FYNNEI. In DNA, the CDR3 is TGTGCCAGCAGTGTAGGGTCAGGGGCGAATACTGAAGCTTTCTTT. Translated, it gives CASSVGSGANTEAFF. The variable domain in full, with the rest retrieved from reference TRBV2 and TRBJ1-1, is EPEVTQTPSHQVTQMGQEVILRCVPISNHLYFYWYRQILGQKVEFLVSFYNNEISEKSEIFDDQFSVERPDGSNFTLKIRSTKLEDSAMYFCASSVGSGANTEAFFGQGTRLTVV.

This chain links TRBV14 with TRBJ2-1, with D unresolved. With 1 base removed from V and 5 bases from J, the gap between germline ends came to 12 bases. The germline V gene encodes CDR1 SGHDN and CDR2 FVKESK. The CDR3 runs 15 residues. In DNA form, the CDR3 reads TGTGCCAGCAGCCAAGCGACGGCCTTCAACAATGAGCAGTTCTTC. Amino acid sequence: CASSQATAFNNEQFF.

The J gene is TRBJ2-1, the V gene TRBV4-3; D may be TRBD2 (5 bases). Germline loops: CDR1 LGHNA, CDR2 YSLEER. This CDR3 is 14 amino acids long. V lost 0 bases and J 7 bases, leaving 10 bases between the germline ends. The CDR3 protein is CASSQDYRGNEQFF. In nucleotides, the CDR3 is TGCGCCAGCAGCCAAGATTACAGAGGGAATGAGCAGTTCTTC.

The chain couples TRBV27 to TRBJ1-2; no reliable D call. Trimming removed 5 bases from V and 2 bases from J, with 9 bases in between. Looked up from germline, CDR1 is MNHEY and CDR2 is SMNVEV (reference sequence). This CDR3 has 13 amino acids. The DNA for the CDR3 is TGTGCCAGCAGTCCCGACACCAACTATGGCTACACCTTC. Protein sequence: CASSPDTNYGYTF.

The gene calls are TRBV7-2 and TRBJ1-4; weak D call: TRBD1 (5 bases). V shed 2 bases and J shed 3 bases, with 10 bases lying between them. The V gene's germline CDR1 is SGHTA and CDR2 FQGNSA. The CDR3 is 15 amino acids. The CDR3 region is CASSLQGAPNEKLFF. The CDR3 DNA sequence: TGTGCCAGCAGCTTACAAGGGGCCCCTAATGAAAAACTGTTTTTT.

J is TRBJ1-1 and V is TRBV5-1; D remains ambiguous. This CDR3 is 17 amino acids long. Germline loops: CDR1 SGHRS, CDR2 YFSETQ. The V and J ends lost 0 bases and 0 bases respectively, with 15 bases between them. The CDR3 coding sequence is TGCGCCAGCAGCTTGGGATGGACTATTCCTATGAACACTGAAGCTTTCTTT. It specifies CASSLGWTIPMNTEAFF. Full variable domain (missing parts from reference TRBV5-1 and TRBJ1-1): KAGVTQTPRYLIKTRGQQVTLSCSPISGHRSVSWYQQTPGQGLQFLFEYFSETQRNKGNFPGRFSGRQFSNSRSEMNVSTLELGDSALYLCASSLGWTIPMNTEAFFGQGTRLTVV.